The 19 T cell receptor beta chains in this list originate from one sample, sequenced in a study of shared clonotypes between healthy human individuals. Profiled with immunoSEQ multiplex PCR; TCRdb holds only in-frame clones, not every one. The table includes about a million clones, about 75% detected once. The sample consisted of memory CD4+ T cells sorted from blood. Noted subset: CD45RA-negative fraction. These TCRs come from a man aged 18 to 35 in good health.

This clone has more than one count but fewer than ten. V and J are TRBV9 and TRBJ2-3; 8 bases map to TRBD2. The CDR3 is made up of 15 amino acids. The germline CDR1 and CDR2 sequences are SGDLS and YYNGEE. The V and J ends lost 4 bases and 5 bases, in that order; junction bases with no gene match: 9. CDR3: CASSPPGTSKDTQYF. CDR3 nucleotides: TGTGCCAGCAGCCCCCCCGGGACTAGTAAAGATACGCAGTATTTT.

CDR3: CASIPWDRPYEQYF. Here the CDR3 DNA reads TGTGCCAGCATTCCTTGGGACCGACCCTACGAGCAGTACTTC. This chain connects TRBV6-1 to TRBJ2-7; D possibly uses TRBD1 or TRBD2 (5 bases each). Trimming took off 7 bases at V and 2 bases at J, with 15 bases between the two ends. This CDR3 contains 14 residues. From germline, CDR1 is MNHNS and CDR2 SASEGT.

Comment on this clone: Its ends do not fully match the called genes, so a read error is possible. CDR3 in amino acids: CASSPLGDGPYEQYF. Here the CDR3 DNA reads TGTGCTAGCAGCCCGCTTGGGGACGGACCCTACGAGCAGTACTTC. The V gene is TRBV7-7, the J gene TRBJ2-7; D may be TRBD1 or TRBD2 (5 bases each). This CDR3 has 15 amino acids. In germline, CDR1 is SSHAT, CDR2 FNYEAQ (reference sequence).

This clone was picked up one time. The same CDR3 can be traced to other DNA sequences in this sample. This chain joins TRBV5-6 and TRBJ2-2, with 8 bases identical to TRBD2. CDR3 size: 15 residues. Unmatched junction bases numbered 6, after V lost 4 bases and J lost 4 bases. From germline, CDR1 is SGHDT and CDR2 YYEEEE. CDR3: CASSPGLGGTGELFF. As DNA, the CDR3 is TGTGCCAGCAGCCCGGGACTAGGGGGCACCGGGGAGCTGTTTTTT.

The chain employs TRBV4-2 and TRBJ2-1; 12 bases fit TRBD2. Germline lookup yields CDR1 LGHNA and CDR2 YNFKEQ. The junction had 4 bases not matched to a gene; V was cut back by 1 base and J by 0 bases. This CDR3 region has 18 residues. CDR3 amino acids: CASSQVTTSGSSYNEQFF. In DNA, the CDR3 is TGTGCCAGCAGCCAAGTAACGACTAGCGGGAGCTCCTACAATGAGCAGTTCTTC.

V gene TRBV5-1 combines with J gene TRBJ2-1; 8 bases align to TRBD2. This CDR3 has 17 residues. Germline V gives CDR1 SGHRS, CDR2 YFSETQ. Unmatched junction bases numbered 8, after V lost 3 bases and J lost 0 bases. CDR3 nucleotides: TGCGCCAGCAGCTCTCTGGTAGCGGGAAACTCCTACAATGAGCAGTTCTTC. This codes for CASSSLVAGNSYNEQFF.

The chain links TRBV6-4 to TRBJ1-6, with unresolved D. The CDR3 spans 14 residues. Trimming stripped 4 bases from V and 3 bases from J, with 7 bases between. Germline V CDR1 and CDR2: MRHNA, SNTAGT. CDR3 sequence reads: CASSAGNYNSPLHF. CDR3 DNA sequence: TGTGCCAGCAGTGCTGGAAACTATAATTCACCCCTCCACTTT.

This chain links TRBV30 with TRBJ2-7; the D is unclear. In germline, CDR1 is GTSNPN, CDR2 SVGIG (reference sequence). This CDR3 contains 14 residues. V was clipped by 3 bases and J by 0 bases, with 12 bases between them. CDR3 region: CAWSVSPNSYEQYF. The CDR3 region has the DNA TGTGCCTGGAGCGTCTCTCCGAACTCCTACGAGCAGTACTTC.

The rearrangement uses TRBV30 and TRBJ2-1; 8 bases line up with TRBD2. This CDR3 has 16 residues. Germline-derived CDR1 and CDR2 are GTSNPN and SVGIG (reference sequence). V gave up 2 bases and J gave up 0 bases; unmatched junction bases: 6. The CDR3 DNA follows: TGTGCCTGGAGTTTCCCGGGAGGGGGCTCCTACAATGAGCAGTTCTTC. Amino acid sequence: CAWSFPGGGSYNEQFF.

The CDR3 sequence: CASSFVAGSGTGELFF. In DNA, the CDR3 is TGCGCCAGCAGCTTTGTAGCGGGAAGTGGAACCGGGGAGCTGTTTTTT. The chain uses TRBV5-1 and TRBJ2-2, with 8 bases fitting TRBD2. CDR1 and CDR2 (germline): SGHRS, YFSETQ. CDR3 length equals 16 residues. Unmatched junction bases numbered 8, after V lost 2 bases and J lost 5 bases.

This clone was counted a single time. V gene TRBV6-6 combines with J gene TRBJ2-5; either TRBD1 or TRBD2 may supply D (5 bases each). The CDR3 is 12 residues long. V lost 10 bases, J lost 5 bases, and 14 bases lay in between. Germline V lookup: CDR1 MNHNY, CDR2 SVGAGI (reference sequence). The CDR3 loop is CAMGTSGETQYF. Written as DNA, the CDR3 is TGTGCCATGGGGACCTCAGGGGAGACCCAGTACTTC.

This clone was seen more than once but under ten times. This chain joins TRBV5-1 and TRBJ2-5, with D maybe TRBD2 (5 bases). CDR3 length: 12 residues. The V gene lost 1 base and the J gene lost 5 bases, with 6 bases spanning the gap. CDR1 SGHRS and CDR2 YFSETQ come from the germline V gene. The CDR3 DNA reads TGCGCCAGCAGCTTGACGGGGGAGACCCAGTACTTC. It is translated as CASSLTGETQYF.

This clone was seen more than once but under ten times. This chain links TRBV9 with TRBJ1-6, with D possibly matching TRBD1 (5 bases). Germline V lookup: CDR1 SGDLS, CDR2 YYNGEE. V shed 3 bases and J shed 3 bases, with 16 bases lying between them. The CDR3 covers 17 residues. CDR3 coding DNA: TGTGCCAGCAGCGCACCCAGGTCGGGGGGCTATAATTCACCCCTCCACTTT. This encodes CASSAPRSGGYNSPLHF.

The chain links TRBV30 to TRBJ2-4; TRBD1 is a possible D gene (5 bases). This CDR3 region has 14 residues. Germline CDR1 reads GTSNPN; CDR2 reads SVGIG (reference sequence). Trimming took off 0 bases at V and 9 bases at J, with 15 bases between the two ends. The CDR3 spells CAWSVGALQSIQYF. Here the CDR3 DNA reads TGTGCCTGGAGTGTAGGGGCTCTCCAAAGCATTCAGTACTTC.

This chain links TRBV7-8 with TRBJ2-1; tentative D call: TRBD2 (5 bases). Germline CDR1 SGHVS, CDR2 FQNEAQ. The V end was cut by 4 bases, the J end by 0 bases, with 19 bases between. There are 18 residues in the CDR3. The CDR3 reads CASSSPWVAGYSYNEQFF. CDR3 nucleotide sequence: TGTGCCAGCAGCTCTCCATGGGTGGCGGGCTACTCCTACAATGAGCAGTTCTTC.

The CDR3 DNA sequence: TGTGCCATCAGCCCTGGGACATTCTCCTACGAGCAGTACTTC. This codes for CAISPGTFSYEQYF. The chain joins TRBV10-3 to TRBJ2-7; a possible D gene is TRBD1 (6 bases). Trimming took off 6 bases at V and 0 bases at J, with 12 bases between the two ends. Germline loops: CDR1 ENHRY, CDR2 SYGVKD. CDR3 length equals 14 residues.

V is TRBV29-1 and J is TRBJ2-7, with D perhaps matching TRBD2 (6 bases). The length of the CDR3 is 12 residues. Germline CDR1 and CDR2: SQVTM and ANQGSEA. V was cut by 6 bases and J by 9 bases, with 18 bases left in between. Here the CDR3 reads CSVLAGKNAQYF. The CDR3 DNA sequence: TGCAGCGTACTTGCGGGAAAGAACGCGCAGTACTTC.

The J gene is TRBJ2-2, the V gene TRBV5-4; no clear D. CDR1 and CDR2 from the germline V gene are SGHNT and YYREEE (reference sequence). Trimming took off 0 bases at V and 4 bases at J, with 7 bases between the two ends. The CDR3 runs to 14 residues. CDR3 sequence reads: CASSLGLSTGELFF. The DNA for the CDR3 is TGTGCCAGCAGCTTGGGACTCTCCACCGGGGAGCTGTTTTTT.

In DNA form, the CDR3 reads TGTGCCAGCCGGGATGGTAGCGGGGCCAATGAGCAGTTCTTC. Its translation is CASRDGSGANEQFF. The chain combines TRBV6-5 with TRBJ2-1; 8 bases fit TRBD2. This CDR3 region has 14 residues. The trim removed 8 bases at V and 6 bases at J, leaving 9 bases unmatched. Germline CDR1 MNHEY, CDR2 SVGAGI.